Described below is a single TCR beta chain sequence and its context. This clone has a handful of counts. This clone's antigen is unknown. The DNA is left out, because the CDR3 cannot be placed on it with certainty; the CDR3 is given as TCRdb lists it. This specimen comes from a study of beta chain features in type 1 diabetes (dated by TCRdb to 2017 to 2018). Background for the entire study: Patients and healthy donors did not differ in mean age, gender distribution, total cell number or subset yield. A total of some 110 million sorted cells were examined across all samples, and a strong correlation was observed between cell number per subset and RNA yield. The study compared TCRB repertoires of sorted circulating CD4+ T cell subsets between recently diagnosed type 1 diabetes patients and matched healthy donors. Regulatory and stem cell-like memory subsets were isolated from only 8 patients and 8 healthy donors, whereas naive and central memory subsets came from all 30 or so donors. On the study overall, not on this receptor specifically: Because small numbers of individuals were included in the HLA sub-analyses, any influence of HLA type on TCRB rearrangement was left unresolved. Sequencing cDNA rather than genomic DNA could over-represent highly expressing activated cells, although activation and CD3 levels did not differ between groups. At VDJ recombination sites, patients with type 1 diabetes made fewer insertions and deleted more nucleotides, a pattern implying thymic rearrangement abnormalities. Type 1 diabetes patients showed a moderate but significant shortening of TCRB CDR3 length in all four CD4+ subsets. The naive, central memory and regulatory TCRB repertoires appeared to resemble one another more closely among patients than among healthy donors. PCR may preferentially amplify shorter templates, but because patient and control samples were amplified and corrected together, any resulting skew would affect both groups equally.

From a lookup of the germline V gene (reference sequence), CDR1 and CDR2 are LNHDA and SQIVND. The CDR3 numbers 14 residues from cysteine through phenylalanine. Each donor gave one peripheral blood draw, averaging approximately 0.12 L, which was collected into heparinised tubes. Naive, central memory, regulatory and stem cell-like memory CD4+ T cells were sorted on a BD FACSAria II using a panel including CD45RO, CCR7, CD25, CD127, CD95 and CD27. A purity above 95% was achieved for all sorted populations. Right away, PBMCs were isolated by Lymphoprep density gradient centrifugation and were stained directly, with no culture step. So that batch effects would be minimized, each experiment stained and sorted samples in pairs, pairing one healthy donor with one patient. The entire isolated RNA was reverse transcribed using the High Capacity cDNA Reverse Transcription Kit, and thus expressed TCRB transcripts were sequenced. Naive, central memory and regulatory T cell samples underwent deep immunoSEQ sequencing, averaging about 3.3 million total reads per sample. Sorted cells were lysed in RLT buffer and RNA was extracted with DNase-treated RNeasy Micro or Mini kits, depending on cell number. To prevent cross-contamination, every cell subset was processed on its own, while patient and healthy donor samples were processed together. TCRB sequences were amplified from cDNA with the immunoSEQ multiplex PCR, producing 87-bp fragments spanning the CDR3 region. The amplicons were sequenced using the Illumina HiSeq platform. The authors processed their data as follows. PCR bias was computationally corrected using synthetic template baselines, reads within Hamming distance 2 were collapsed, and singletons that could not be merged were discarded. Reads were aligned against IMGT so that V, D and J genes, CDR3 length and insertions or deletions at six rearrangement sites could be assigned. Clonotype counts were normalized to sorted cell number within each subset before computing true diversity and Gini coefficients with the tcR R package. Repertoire sharing was quantified using the overlap coefficient calculated on TCRB nucleotide sequences. Out-of-frame TCRB sequences from naive cells were analyzed as a proxy for the pre-selection repertoire. In its TCRdb copy, this immuneACCESS table keeps in-frame sequences only and misses some clones. Where compared with another copy, unresolved V genes explain less than half of these, and the others have no known cause. Clonal size and the V and J genes are those of that table, whereas D and trimming came from the DNA. In this sample the table shows roughly 370,000 clones, roughly 14% of which occur a single time. Approximately 0.038% of the sample goes to the ten largest clones.

The sequenced material came from naive CD4+ T cells from blood. Explained via the paper, the cell subset or site label denotes: true naive CD4+ T cells. This sequence was found in a man aged 30 to 39 in good health. The receptor chain draws on TRBV19 and TRBJ1-5. The CDR3 protein sequence reads: CASTSGHSNQPQHF.